This TCR beta chain appears in the sequencing data of a study of T cell responses to AZD1222 COVID-19 vaccine. Across the study: Pooled together were second doses at about 4 or about 12 weeks.

Study conclusions and caveats: Two AZD1222 administrations were followed by greater Spike-specific TCR breadth and depth.

Notes on this clone: The target antigen is unknown.

V was pared by 8 bases and J by 4 bases, with 12 bases between. From germline, CDR1 is LNHDA and CDR2 SQIVND (reference sequence). The CDR3 has 13 amino acids. Measured with immunoSEQ multiplex PCR; TCRdb has only the in-frame clones, and not every one. The profile covers 90,000 to 150,000 clones, with around 85% appearing a single time and roughly 6.2% taken by the ten largest. This chain connects TRBV19 to TRBJ1-5; D possibly corresponds to TRBD1 (6 bases). This clonotype originated in an adult in good health. The specimen was peripheral blood, collected on day 0 of AZD1222 vaccination. CDR3 protein: CASYGQPNQPQHF. The DNA for the CDR3 is TGTGCCAGTTATGGACAGCCTAATCAGCCCCAGCATTTT.